This T cell receptor (beta chain) was observed in a study of T-cell memory formation after mild COVID-19. TCRdb analysed the 5' RACE reads with MiXCR anew, one entry per CDR3 protein. The sample holds about 210,000 distinct CDR3 sequences, 8% to 11% seen once. Between the trimmed V and J ends, which lost 3 bases and 8 bases, there was a span of 11 bases. Per the germline V gene, CDR1 is DFQATT and CDR2 is SNEGSKA (reference sequence). The length of the CDR3 is 13 residues. Sequences were obtained from PBMCs or a T cell subset sorted from them (not recorded which). V usage is TRBV20-1 and J usage is TRBJ1-6; D is perhaps TRBD1 (5 bases). This TCR came from a man aged 18 to 29 who had mild COVID-19 (a few samples of this study predate the infection). Cell type and time point are not known. The CDR3 sequence is CSARGTPDSPLHF. CDR3 sequence (DNA): TGCAGTGCTAGGGGGACTCCCGATTCACCCCTCCACTTT.